What follows are 14 T cell receptor beta chains derived from one specimen sequenced in a study of blood T cell repertoires in COVID-19. Assay used: immunoSEQ multiplex PCR; TCRdb lists only in-frame clones, some missing. This table has a few hundred thousand clones, roughly 88% appearing once. The material sequenced was peripheral blood. The receptor set was obtained from a human donor with COVID-19, enrolled during active disease. The donor label of this sample is uncertain.

The V call is TRBV7-8, the J call TRBJ2-6; 8 bases map to TRBD2. The V segment lost 5 bases and the J segment 0 bases; nucleotides outside the gene matches: 9. Germline CDR1 SGHVS, CDR2 FQNEAQ. The CDR3 is made up of 18 amino acids. The CDR3 reads CASSPQAGVLSGANVLTF. The CDR3 region has the DNA TGTGCCAGCAGCCCCCAAGCGGGAGTCCTCTCTGGGGCCAACGTCCTGACTTTC.

This chain uses TRBV15 with TRBJ2-7; possibly TRBD1 for D (6 bases). Trimming shortened V by 0 bases and J by 1 base, and 16 bases separated the two germline ends. From germline, CDR1 is LNHNV and CDR2 YYDKDF (reference sequence). The CDR3 totals 17 residues. The DNA for the CDR3 is TGTGCCACCAGCAGAGATAATAACAGGGTTAGATCCTACGAGCAGTACTTC. Protein sequence: CATSRDNNRVRSYEQYF.

This chain connects TRBV5-1 to TRBJ2-1; TRBD2 is a possible D gene (5 bases). Per germline, CDR1 SGHRS and CDR2 YFSETQ. The CDR3 totals 17 residues. Trimming cost V 1 base and J 5 bases, with 19 bases left between them. In DNA, the CDR3 is TGCGCCAGCAGCTTGCGGGCGGGTACCATTGGGGACAATGAGCAGTTCTTC. Its protein is CASSLRAGTIGDNEQFF. The variable domain in full, completed from reference TRBV5-1 and TRBJ2-1, reads KAGVTQTPRYLIKTRGQQVTLSCSPISGHRSVSWYQQTPGQGLQFLFEYFSETQRNKGNFPGRFSGRQFSNSRSEMNVSTLELGDSALYLCASSLRAGTIGDNEQFFGPGTRLTVL.

This chain joins TRBV9 and TRBJ1-2; D is uncertain. Germline V gene sequence: CDR1 SGDLS, CDR2 YYNGEE. Between the trimmed V and J ends, which lost 0 bases and 2 bases, there was a span of 8 bases. This CDR3 region has 14 residues. The CDR3 sequence: CASSVGPGNYGYTF. DNA of the CDR3: TGTGCCAGCAGCGTAGGTCCGGGAAACTATGGCTACACCTTC.

The CDR3 DNA sequence: TGCGCAGGGGACTCCTACAATGAGCAGTTCTTC. Its protein product is CAGDSYNEQFF. The rearrangement uses TRBV20-1 and TRBJ2-1; D is possibly TRBD1 (6 bases). The CDR3 runs to 11 residues. The germline V gene has CDR1 DFQATT and CDR2 SNEGSKA (reference sequence).

The chain has TRBV11-2 and TRBJ1-1, with D possibly being TRBD1 (5 bases). The CDR3 runs 14 residues. Trimming left V 5 bases short and J 1 base short, with 11 bases between. Germline lookup yields CDR1 SGHAT and CDR2 FQNNGV. CDR3 sequence reads: CASSRSDRNTEAFF. The CDR3 DNA sequence: TGTGCCAGCAGCCGAAGTGACAGGAACACTGAAGCTTTCTTT.

Regarding this clone: The CDR3 carries no conserved terminal phenylalanine or tryptophan, so it likely arises from a read error. The rearrangement links TRBV2 to TRBJ2-4, with no clear D. V was clipped by 3 bases and J by 1 base, with 16 bases between them. This CDR3 spans 17 amino acids. Germline CDR1 and CDR2: SNHLY and FYNNEI. The CDR3 sequence: CASSEFPLGGAKNIQYS. The CDR3 bases are TGTGCCAGCAGTGAGTTCCCCCTAGGTGGGGCCAAAAACATTCAGTACTCC.

This chain connects TRBV5-4 to TRBJ1-2; maybe TRBD1 (5 bases). Per the germline V gene, CDR1 is SGHNT and CDR2 is YYREEE (reference sequence). V was trimmed by 3 bases and J by 2 bases, leaving 8 bases between them. The CDR3 covers 13 residues. The CDR3 protein is CASSSTENYGYTF. The CDR3 DNA reads as TGTGCCAGCAGCTCGACAGAGAACTATGGCTACACCTTC.

The rearrangement uses TRBV6-5 and TRBJ2-7; TRBD1 matches at 7 bases. Trimming took 0 bases from V and 5 from J; bases not matched to a gene: 7. Germline-derived CDR1 and CDR2 are MNHEY and SVGAGI. This CDR3 spans 15 amino acids. The CDR3 DNA is TGTGCCAGCAGTTACTCGAGTGACAGGGCGGACGAGCAGTACTTC. This translates into CASSYSSDRADEQYF.

In regard to this clone: Other nucleotide sequences in the sample specify the same CDR3. The chain links TRBV9 to TRBJ2-3; 10 bases align to TRBD2. The CDR3 is 15 amino acids. Germline trimming cut 0 bases from V and 4 bases from J; bases unmatched to any gene: 2. From germline, CDR1 is SGDLS and CDR2 YYNGEE. The CDR3, as DNA: TGTGCCAGCAGCGTAGGTCTAGCGGGAGCAGATACGCAGTATTTT. As protein: CASSVGLAGADTQYF. Looking up the rest from reference TRBV9 and TRBJ2-3 gives the full variable domain: DSGVTQTPKHLITATGQRVTLRCSPRSGDLSVYWYQQSLDQGLQFLIQYYNGEERAKGNILERFSAQQFPDLHSELNLSSLELGDSALYFCASSVGLAGADTQYFGPGTRLTVL.

The V gene is TRBV7-2, the J gene TRBJ1-5; weak D call: TRBD1 (5 bases). The ends were cut back, 1 base at V and 2 bases at J, with 9 bases in the middle. CDR1 and CDR2 (germline): SGHTA, FQGNSA. The CDR3 spans 15 residues. As DNA, the CDR3 is TGTGCCAGCAGCTTAGGGGGGGAAGGCAATCAGCCCCAGCATTTT. Translation: CASSLGGEGNQPQHF. The complete variable domain, with remaining parts taken from reference TRBV7-2 and TRBJ1-5, reads GAGVSQSPSNKVTEKGKDVELRCDPISGHTALYWYRQSLGQGLEFLIYFQGNSAPDKSGLPSDRFSAERTGGSVSTLTIQRTQQEDSAVYLCASSLGGEGNQPQHFGDGTRLSIL.

V gene TRBV29-1 combines with J gene TRBJ2-5, with 9 bases lining up with TRBD2. Germline CDR1 SQVTM, CDR2 ANQGSEA. Losses at the gene ends were 5 bases for V and 2 bases for J; bases not matched to a gene: 3. The CDR3 is made up of 13 amino acids. The CDR3, as DNA: TGCAGCGTTACGCGGGAGGGGCAAGAGACCCAGTACTTC. It encodes CSVTREGQETQYF.

The chain joins TRBV28 to TRBJ1-3; the D is unclear. Trimming shortened V by 4 bases and J by 0 bases, and 10 bases separated the two germline ends. Germline V gives CDR1 MDHEN, CDR2 SYDVKM. The CDR3 has 15 residues. CDR3 coding DNA: TGTGCCAGCAGTTCCCGGAGCTTCTCTGGAAACACCATATATTTT. Its translation: CASSSRSFSGNTIYF.

The gene calls are TRBV28 and TRBJ1-6; 7 nucleotides match TRBD1. The CDR3 is 14 amino acids. CDR1 and CDR2 from the germline V gene are MDHEN and SYDVKM. V gave up 6 bases and J gave up 9 bases; unmatched junction bases: 8. As DNA, the CDR3 is TGTGCCAGCAGCAGCCCGGGACAGACTTCACCCCTCCACTTT. Its protein is CASSSPGQTSPLHF.